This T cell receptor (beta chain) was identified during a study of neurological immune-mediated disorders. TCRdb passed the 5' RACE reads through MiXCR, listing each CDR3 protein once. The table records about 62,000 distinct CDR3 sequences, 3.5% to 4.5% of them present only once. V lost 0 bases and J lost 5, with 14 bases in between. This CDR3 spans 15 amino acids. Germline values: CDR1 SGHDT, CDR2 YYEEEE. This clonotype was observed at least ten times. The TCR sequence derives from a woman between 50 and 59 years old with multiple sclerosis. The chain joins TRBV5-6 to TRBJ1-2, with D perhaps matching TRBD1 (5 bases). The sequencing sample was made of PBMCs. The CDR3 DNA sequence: TGTGCCAGCAGCTTGGAAGGTCGTCGGGGGTATGGCTACACCTTC. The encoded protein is CASSLEGRRGYGYTF.